This TCR beta chain was documented in a study of neurological immune-mediated disorders. Study observations and caveats: CDR3 amino acid sequences of expanded clones were not shared across subjects, a result suggesting private repertoires in all groups.

A 10-nucleotide random UMI tagged transcripts in template-switch 5'RACE cDNA synthesis. From 15-18 subjects, each sequencing run yielded over 160 million TCR-beta sequences. TCRdb itself ran the 5' RACE reads through MiXCR, one entry per CDR3 protein. The sample holds 40,000 or so distinct CDR3 sequences; roughly 5% are singletons and the top ten take around 9.7%. The junction had 8 bases not matched to a gene; V was cut back by 6 bases and J by 3 bases. CDR3 length equals 15 residues. The germline V gene encodes CDR1 KGHDR and CDR2 SFDVKD. This clonotype was recorded many times. Its cognate antigen is unknown. One base away lies a much larger clone, so this may be a sequencing read error. The T cells used for sorted libraries numbered roughly 1 million, either CD4+ or CD8+.

This clonotype was sampled from a man younger than 35 in good health. The material sequenced was CD4+ T cells from blood. V usage is TRBV24-1 and J usage is TRBJ2-3, with 7 bases fitting TRBD1. The CDR3 sequence is CATSNHGTATDTQYF. The CDR3 nucleotides read TGTGCCACCAGTAACCACGGGACAGCAACAGATACGCAGTATTTT.